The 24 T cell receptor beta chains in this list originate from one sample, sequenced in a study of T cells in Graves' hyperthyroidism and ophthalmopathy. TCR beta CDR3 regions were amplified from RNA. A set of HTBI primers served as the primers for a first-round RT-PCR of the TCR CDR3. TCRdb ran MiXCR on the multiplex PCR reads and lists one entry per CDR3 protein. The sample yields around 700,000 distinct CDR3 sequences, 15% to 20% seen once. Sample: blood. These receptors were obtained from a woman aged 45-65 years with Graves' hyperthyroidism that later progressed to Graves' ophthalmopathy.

CDR3 loop: CATSRDLGQGAGYTF. The CDR3, as DNA: TGTGCCACCAGCAGAGATTTGGGACAGGGAGCTGGCTACACCTTC. The chain couples TRBV15 to TRBJ1-2, with 9 bases matching TRBD1. Per germline, CDR1 LNHNV and CDR2 YYDKDF (reference sequence). The CDR3 is made up of 15 amino acids. The V and J ends lost 0 bases and 7 bases, in that order; junction bases with no gene match: 6. The whole variable domain, remainder taken from reference TRBV15 and TRBJ1-2, is DAMVIQNPRYQVTQFGKPVTLSCSQTLNHNVMYWYQQKSSQAPKLLFHYYDKDFNNEADTPDNFQSRRPNTSFCFLDIRSPGLGDTAMYLCATSRDLGQGAGYTFGSGTRLTVV.

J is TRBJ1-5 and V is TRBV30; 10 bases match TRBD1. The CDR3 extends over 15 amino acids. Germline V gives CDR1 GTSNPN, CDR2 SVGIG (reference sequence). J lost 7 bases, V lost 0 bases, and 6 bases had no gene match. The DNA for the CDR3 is TGTGCCTGGAGTGTACGTGGGACAGGGGAGCAGCCCCAGCATTTT. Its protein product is CAWSVRGTGEQPQHF.

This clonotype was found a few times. This CDR3 is CASSLDLPGGINYGYTF. CDR3 bases: TGTGCCAGCAGCTTAGATCTTCCCGGGGGCATCAACTATGGCTACACCTTC. The chain carries TRBV11-2 and TRBJ1-2; tentatively, D is TRBD1 (6 bases). V lost 0 bases to trimming and J lost 2 bases, with 16 bases between them. The CDR3 contains 17 residues. Germline CDR1 is SGHAT and CDR2 is FQNNGV. The variable domain in full, completed from reference TRBV11-2 and TRBJ1-2, reads EAGVAQSPRYKIIEKRQSVAFWCNPISGHATLYWYQQILGQGPKLLIQFQNNGVVDDSQLPKDRFSAERLKGVDSTLKIQPAKLEDSAVYLCASSLDLPGGINYGYTFGSGTRLTVV.

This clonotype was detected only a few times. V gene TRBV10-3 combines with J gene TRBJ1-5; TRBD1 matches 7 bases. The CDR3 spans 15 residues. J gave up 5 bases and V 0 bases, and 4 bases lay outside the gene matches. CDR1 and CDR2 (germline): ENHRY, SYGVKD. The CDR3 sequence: CAISESRQGDQPQHF. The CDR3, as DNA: TGTGCCATCAGTGAGTCCAGGCAGGGGGATCAGCCCCAGCATTTT.

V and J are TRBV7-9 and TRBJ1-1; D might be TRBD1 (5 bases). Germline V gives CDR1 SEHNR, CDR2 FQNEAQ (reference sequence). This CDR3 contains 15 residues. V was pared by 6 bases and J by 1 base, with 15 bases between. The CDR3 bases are TGTGCCAGCAGGCCCCGACAGACCCCGAACACTGAAGCTTTCTTT. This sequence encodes CASRPRQTPNTEAFF.

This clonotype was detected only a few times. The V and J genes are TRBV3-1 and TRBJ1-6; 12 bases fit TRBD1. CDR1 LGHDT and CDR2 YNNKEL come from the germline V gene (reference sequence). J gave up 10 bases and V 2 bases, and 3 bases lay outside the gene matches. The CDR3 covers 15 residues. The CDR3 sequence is CASSQPGQGASPLHF. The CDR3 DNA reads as TGTGCCAGCAGCCAACCGGGACAGGGGGCCTCACCCCTCCACTTT. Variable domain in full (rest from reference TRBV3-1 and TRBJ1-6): DTAVSQTPKYLVTQMGNDKSIKCEQNLGHDTMYWYKQDSKKFLKIMFSYNNKELIINETVPNRFSPKSPDKAHLNLHINSLELGDSAVYFCASSQPGQGASPLHFGNGTRLTVT.

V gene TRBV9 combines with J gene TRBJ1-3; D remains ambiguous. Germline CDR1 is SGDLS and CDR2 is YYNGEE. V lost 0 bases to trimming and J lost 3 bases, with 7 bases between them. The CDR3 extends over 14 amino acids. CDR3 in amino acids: CASSVATNGNTIYF. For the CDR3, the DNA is TGTGCCAGCAGCGTAGCTACAAATGGAAACACCATATATTTT.

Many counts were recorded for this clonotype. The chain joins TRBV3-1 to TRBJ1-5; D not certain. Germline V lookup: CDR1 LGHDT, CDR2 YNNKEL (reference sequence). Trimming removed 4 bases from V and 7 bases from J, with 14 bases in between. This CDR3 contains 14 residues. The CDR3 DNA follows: TGTGCCAGCAGCCCTGGTTTCGGTGGCCAGCCCCAGCATTTT. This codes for CASSPGFGGQPQHF.

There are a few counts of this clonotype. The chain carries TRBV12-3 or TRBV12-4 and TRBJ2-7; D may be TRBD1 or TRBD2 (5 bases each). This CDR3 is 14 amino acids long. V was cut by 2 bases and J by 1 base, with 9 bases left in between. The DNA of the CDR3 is TGTGCCAGCAGTTTAATCGGGGCGTCCTACGAGCAGTACTTC. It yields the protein CASSLIGASYEQYF.

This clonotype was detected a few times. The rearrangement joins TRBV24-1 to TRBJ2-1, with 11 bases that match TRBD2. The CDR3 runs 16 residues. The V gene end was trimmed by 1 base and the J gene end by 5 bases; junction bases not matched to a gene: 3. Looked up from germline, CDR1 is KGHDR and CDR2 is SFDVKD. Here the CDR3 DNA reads TGTGCCACCAGTGATTTTACGACTAGCGGGGACAATGAGCAGTTCTTC. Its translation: CATSDFTTSGDNEQFF.

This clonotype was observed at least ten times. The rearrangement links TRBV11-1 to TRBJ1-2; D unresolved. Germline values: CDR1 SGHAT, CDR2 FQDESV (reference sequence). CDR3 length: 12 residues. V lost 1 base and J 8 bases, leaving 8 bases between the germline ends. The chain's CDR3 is CASSLESTGYTF. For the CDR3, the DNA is TGTGCCAGCAGCTTAGAATCCACCGGCTACACCTTC.

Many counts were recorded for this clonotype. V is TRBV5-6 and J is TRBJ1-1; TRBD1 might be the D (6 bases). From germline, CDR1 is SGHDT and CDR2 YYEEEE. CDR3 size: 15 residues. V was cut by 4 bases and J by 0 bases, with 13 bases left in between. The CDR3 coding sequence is TGTGCCAGCAGCCCCCTCAGGGGTATGAACACTGAAGCTTTCTTT. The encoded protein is CASSPLRGMNTEAFF.

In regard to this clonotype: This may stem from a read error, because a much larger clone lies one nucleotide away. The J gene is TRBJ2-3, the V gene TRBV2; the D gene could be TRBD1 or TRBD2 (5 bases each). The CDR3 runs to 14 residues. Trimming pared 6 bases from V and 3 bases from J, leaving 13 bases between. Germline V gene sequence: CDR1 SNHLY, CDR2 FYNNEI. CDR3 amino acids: CASSWDGETDTQYF. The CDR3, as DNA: TGTGCCAGCAGCTGGGACGGGGAAACAGATACGCAGTATTTT.

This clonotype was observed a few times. DNA of the CDR3: TGCAGTGCCACTAGCGGGGGGAGGGGGACCTACGAGCAGTACTTC. Protein product: CSATSGGRGTYEQYF. This chain uses TRBV20-1 with TRBJ2-7; 12 bases align to TRBD2. The CDR3 runs to 15 residues. Germline values: CDR1 DFQATT, CDR2 SNEGSKA (reference sequence). With V trimmed by 6 bases and J by 2 bases, 8 bases remained unmatched.

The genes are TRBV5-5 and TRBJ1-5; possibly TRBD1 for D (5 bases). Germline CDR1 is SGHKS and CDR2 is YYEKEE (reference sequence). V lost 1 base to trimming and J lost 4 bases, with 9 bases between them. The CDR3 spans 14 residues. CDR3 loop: CASSLIGVNQPQHF. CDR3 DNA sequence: TGTGCCAGCAGCTTGATAGGGGTGAATCAGCCCCAGCATTTT.

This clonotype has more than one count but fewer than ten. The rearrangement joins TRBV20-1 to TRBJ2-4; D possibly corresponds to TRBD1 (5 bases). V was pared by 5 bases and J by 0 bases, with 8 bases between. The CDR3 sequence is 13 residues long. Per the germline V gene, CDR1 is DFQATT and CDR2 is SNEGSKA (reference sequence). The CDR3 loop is CSAVRVAKNIQYF. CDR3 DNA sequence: TGCAGTGCTGTCAGGGTAGCCAAAAACATTCAGTACTTC.

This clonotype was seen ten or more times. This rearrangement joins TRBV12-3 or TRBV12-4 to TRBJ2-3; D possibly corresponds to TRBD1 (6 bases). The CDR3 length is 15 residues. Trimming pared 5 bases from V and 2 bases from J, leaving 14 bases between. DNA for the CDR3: TGTGCCAGCAGTGAGGACAGACTTCTCACAGATACGCAGTATTTT. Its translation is CASSEDRLLTDTQYF.

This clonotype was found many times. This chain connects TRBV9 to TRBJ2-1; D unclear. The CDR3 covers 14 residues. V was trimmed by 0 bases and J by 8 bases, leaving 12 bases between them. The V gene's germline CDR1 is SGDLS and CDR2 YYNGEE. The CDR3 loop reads CASSVGPPGDEQFF. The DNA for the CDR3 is TGTGCCAGCAGCGTAGGTCCCCCTGGCGATGAGCAGTTCTTC.

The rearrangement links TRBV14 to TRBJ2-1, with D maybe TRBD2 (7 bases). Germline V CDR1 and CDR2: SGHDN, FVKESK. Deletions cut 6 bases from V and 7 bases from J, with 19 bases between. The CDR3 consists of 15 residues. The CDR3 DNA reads TGTGCCAGCAGGCACGGGGGGCCTGTAGGGAATGAGCAGTTCTTC. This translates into CASRHGGPVGNEQFF. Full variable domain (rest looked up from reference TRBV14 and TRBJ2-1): EAGVTQFPSHSVIEKGQTVTLRCDPISGHDNLYWYRRVMGKEIKFLLHFVKESKQDESGMPNNRFLAERTGGTYSTLKVQPAELEDSGVYFCASRHGGPVGNEQFFGPGTRLTVL.

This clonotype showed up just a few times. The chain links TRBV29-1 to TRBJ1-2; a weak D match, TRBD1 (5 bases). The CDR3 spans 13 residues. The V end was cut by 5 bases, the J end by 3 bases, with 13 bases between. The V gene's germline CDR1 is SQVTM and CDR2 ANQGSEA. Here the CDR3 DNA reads TGCAGCGTTTACCGGGACGTCGACTATGGCTACACCTTC. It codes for CSVYRDVDYGYTF.

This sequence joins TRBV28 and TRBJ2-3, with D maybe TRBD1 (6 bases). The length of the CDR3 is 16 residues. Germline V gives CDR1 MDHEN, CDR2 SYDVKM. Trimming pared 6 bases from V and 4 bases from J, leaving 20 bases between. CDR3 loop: CASSSGTSVLADTQYF. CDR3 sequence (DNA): TGTGCCAGCAGCTCCGGGACATCGGTTTTAGCAGATACGCAGTATTTT.

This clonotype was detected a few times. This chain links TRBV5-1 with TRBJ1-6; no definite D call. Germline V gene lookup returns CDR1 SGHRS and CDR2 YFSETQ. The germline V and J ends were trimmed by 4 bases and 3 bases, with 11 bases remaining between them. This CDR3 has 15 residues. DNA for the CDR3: TGCGCCAGCAGCAGCTCAAGAAACTATAATTCACCCCTCCACTTT. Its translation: CASSSSRNYNSPLHF. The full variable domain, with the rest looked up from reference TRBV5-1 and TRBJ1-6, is KAGVTQTPRYLIKTRGQQVTLSCSPISGHRSVSWYQQTPGQGLQFLFEYFSETQRNKGNFPGRFSGRQFSNSRSEMNVSTLELGDSALYLCASSSSRNYNSPLHFGNGTRLTVT.

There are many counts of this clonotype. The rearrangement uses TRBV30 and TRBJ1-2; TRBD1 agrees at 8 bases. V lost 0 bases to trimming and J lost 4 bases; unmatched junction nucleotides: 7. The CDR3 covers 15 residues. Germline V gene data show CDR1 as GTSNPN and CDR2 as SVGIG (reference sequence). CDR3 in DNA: TGTGCCTGGAGTGTGCCCCGGCAGGGGGCCTATGGCTACACCTTC. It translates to CAWSVPRQGAYGYTF.

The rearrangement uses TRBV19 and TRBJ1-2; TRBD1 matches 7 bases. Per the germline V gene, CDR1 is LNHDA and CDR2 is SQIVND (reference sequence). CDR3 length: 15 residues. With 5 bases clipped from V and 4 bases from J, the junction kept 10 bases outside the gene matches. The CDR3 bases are TGTGCCAGTAGTGCCGACAGGGACAACAGCTATGGCTACACCTTC. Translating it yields CASSADRDNSYGYTF. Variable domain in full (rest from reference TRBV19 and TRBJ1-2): DGGITQSPKYLFRKEGQNVTLSCEQNLNHDAMYWYRQDPGQGLRLIYYSQIVNDFQKGDIAEGYSVSREKKESFPLTVTSAQKNPTAFYLCASSADRDNSYGYTFGSGTRLTVV.